Below, 3 T cell receptor beta chains from the same sample are listed, as sequenced in a study of identical twins. A single record per CDR3 protein comes from TCRdb applying MiXCR to the 5' RACE reads. The repertoire consists of approximately 250,000 distinct CDR3 sequences, with 5.5% to 7.5% occurring once and the leading ten covering roughly 14%. These data were also filed under a second study, of T cells expressing NK-cell markers.

Sequences were obtained from CD8+ T cells sorted from blood. These TCRs come from a woman under 30 in good health.

This clonotype has ten or more counts. The chain uses TRBV29-1 and TRBJ2-5; D call uncertain. Trimming removed 6 bases at V and 5 bases at J, with 16 bases between. CDR1 is SQVTM, CDR2 ANQGSEA, per germline. The length of the CDR3 is 13 residues. DNA for the CDR3: TGCAGCGTCCCAGGCGCAGTGGGGGAGACCCAGTACTTC. Amino acids: CSVPGAVGETQYF. The whole variable domain, filled in from reference TRBV29-1 and TRBJ2-5, reads SAVISQKPSRDICQRGTSLTIQCQVDSQVTMMFWYRQQPGQSLTLIATANQGSEATYESGFVIDKFPISRPNLTFSTLTVSNMSPEDSSIYLCSVPGAVGETQYFGPGTRLLVL.

This clonotype came up a few times. The rearrangement uses TRBV11-3 and TRBJ2-2, with D possibly called TRBD1 or TRBD2 (5 bases each). Trimming took 5 bases from V and 6 from J, leaving 16 bases between them. Germline V gene sequence: CDR1 SGHNT, CDR2 YENEEA. The CDR3 consists of 15 residues. DNA of the CDR3: TGTGCCAGCAGCCACACCGGGACGAAATCCGGGGAGCTGTTTTTT. Amino acid sequence: CASSHTGTKSGELFF. Complete variable domain (other parts from reference TRBV11-3 and TRBJ2-2): EAGVVQSPRYKIIEKKQPVAFWCNPISGHNTLYWYLQNLGQGPELLIRYENEEAVDDSQLPKDRFSAERLKGVDSTLKIQPAELGDSAVYLCASSHTGTKSGELFFGEGSRLTVL.

In DNA form, the CDR3 reads TGCGCCAGCAAAGGGGATGGGGATGAAGCTTTCTTT. Protein: CASKGDGDEAFF. The genes are TRBV5-1 and TRBJ1-1; D may be TRBD1 (5 bases). The V gene lost 6 bases and the J gene lost 7 bases, with 13 bases spanning the gap. Germline CDR1 and CDR2: SGHRS and YFSETQ. The CDR3 runs 12 residues.